Below are 18 T cell receptor beta chains sequenced from a single sample in a study of T-cell memory formation after mild COVID-19. From the 5' RACE reads, TCRdb called clonotypes with MiXCR, one entry per CDR3 protein. The table lists about 340,000 distinct CDR3 sequences, over 10% of them singletons. The sample was PBMCs or a T cell subset sorted from them (not recorded which). Source of these receptors: a man aged 18 to 30 who had mild COVID-19 (a few samples of this study predate the infection). Cell type and time point are not known.

Many counts were recorded for this clonotype. The V call is TRBV7-3, the J call TRBJ2-3, with D uncertain. From germline, CDR1 is SGHTA and CDR2 FQGTGA. V shed 1 base and J shed 4 bases, with 9 bases lying between them. CDR3 length: 14 amino acids. CDR3 nucleotides: TGTGCCAGCAGCTTAAACCCCGTTGCAGATACGCAGTATTTT. This sequence encodes CASSLNPVADTQYF.

This clonotype appeared once. The chain carries TRBV6-1 and TRBJ1-2, with TRBD1 matching 12 bases. Trimming took 4 bases from V and 8 from J; bases not matched to a gene: 5. Germline V gene lookup returns CDR1 MNHNS and CDR2 SASEGT. This CDR3 has 14 residues. CDR3 DNA: TGTGCCAGCAGTGGGGGACAGGGGGCAGGGGGCTACACCTTC. This encodes CASSGGQGAGGYTF.

The CDR3 region is CASSQDISGTHYGYTF. The CDR3 region has the DNA TGCGCCAGCAGCCAAGACATTAGCGGGACACATTATGGCTACACCTTC. The chain carries TRBV4-1 and TRBJ1-2; a possible D gene is TRBD1 (6 bases). The CDR3 sequence is 16 residues long. CDR1 is MGHRA and CDR2 is YSYEKL in the germline V gene. V lost 0 bases to trimming and J lost 5 bases, with 16 bases between them.

V gene TRBV27 combines with J gene TRBJ2-5; D is possibly TRBD2 (6 bases). The CDR3 contains 15 residues. Germline V CDR1 and CDR2: MNHEY, SMNVEV (reference sequence). The V gene lost 2 bases and the J gene lost 5 bases, with 15 bases spanning the gap. CDR3 protein: CASSLRAGPWETQYF. CDR3 DNA sequence: TGTGCCAGCAGTTTACGGGCGGGGCCCTGGGAGACCCAGTACTTC.

This clonotype came up a few times. The chain has TRBV7-9 and TRBJ1-4, with D perhaps matching TRBD1 (6 bases). Looked up from germline, CDR1 is SEHNR and CDR2 is FQNEAQ (reference sequence). Trimming cost V 5 bases and J 10 bases, with 17 bases left between them. The CDR3 covers 14 residues. Here the CDR3 DNA reads TGTGCCAGCAGCGTCCAGGGGAACAAGGGAAAACTGTTTTTT. Protein sequence: CASSVQGNKGKLFF.

This clonotype was found many times. The V and J genes are TRBV7-2 and TRBJ1-6; 10 nucleotides align to TRBD1. J was trimmed by 13 bases and V by 5 bases; bases with no gene match: 11. CDR3 length equals 15 residues. Germline loops: CDR1 SGHTA, CDR2 FQGNSA. The CDR3 loop reads CASSRQSGTGVPLHF. Written as DNA, the CDR3 is TGTGCCAGCAGCCGCCAGTCCGGGACAGGGGTCCCCCTCCACTTT. Based on the CDR3 plus reference TRBV7-2 and TRBJ1-6, the full variable domain is GAGVSQSPSNKVTEKGKDVELRCDPISGHTALYWYRQSLGQGLEFLIYFQGNSAPDKSGLPSDRFSAERTGGSVSTLTIQRTQQEDSAVYLCASSRQSGTGVPLHFGNGTRLTVT.

This clonotype appeared a few times. The chain employs TRBV4-3 and TRBJ1-4; perhaps TRBD1 as D (6 bases). Per the germline V gene, CDR1 is LGHNA and CDR2 is YSLEER. This CDR3 has 15 amino acids. Trimming cost V 5 bases and J 3 bases, with 13 bases left between them. The CDR3 nucleotides read TGCGCCAGCAGCTCGGCAGGGGCAGCTAATGAAAAACTGTTTTTT. Encoded protein: CASSSAGAANEKLFF.

The chain has TRBV7-3 and TRBJ1-1; D may be TRBD1 (5 bases). The ends were cut back, 5 bases at V and 4 bases at J, with 17 bases in the middle. The CDR3 sequence is 15 residues long. Germline CDR1 and CDR2: SGHTA and FQGTGA. The CDR3 loop reads CASSQNSGAGTEAFF. The CDR3 bases are TGTGCCAGCAGCCAGAACTCCGGGGCTGGCACTGAAGCTTTCTTT.

The chain links TRBV5-1 to TRBJ1-6; unclear D gene. Per germline, CDR1 SGHRS and CDR2 YFSETQ. Trimming shortened V by 4 bases and J by 10 bases, and 12 bases separated the two germline ends. CDR3 length: 13 residues. The CDR3 spells CASSQDSSSPLHF. In DNA form, the CDR3 reads TGCGCCAGCAGCCAGGACTCGAGCTCACCCCTCCACTTT. Using reference TRBV5-1 and TRBJ1-6 for the parts outside the CDR3, the full variable domain is KAGVTQTPRYLIKTRGQQVTLSCSPISGHRSVSWYQQTPGQGLQFLFEYFSETQRNKGNFPGRFSGRQFSNSRSEMNVSTLELGDSALYLCASSQDSSSPLHFGNGTRLTVT.

The rearrangement joins TRBV20-1 to TRBJ1-5; possibly TRBD1 for D (6 bases). This CDR3 has 12 amino acids. From germline, CDR1 is DFQATT and CDR2 SNEGSKA (reference sequence). Trimming shortened V by 8 bases and J by 7 bases, and 15 bases separated the two germline ends. The CDR3 region is CSIGGAGQPQHF. The CDR3 DNA follows: TGCAGTATAGGGGGGGCCGGGCAGCCCCAGCATTTT.

This clonotype was picked up many times. The rearrangement links TRBV6-5 to TRBJ1-1, with 7 bases matching TRBD1. Germline CDR1 and CDR2: MNHEY and SVGAGI. Trimming took 4 bases from V and 1 from J; bases not matched to a gene: 6. The CDR3 is made up of 15 amino acids. CDR3 loop: CASSSGGNKNTEAFF. In nucleotides, the CDR3 is TGTGCCAGCAGTTCAGGGGGTAACAAGAACACTGAAGCTTTCTTT.

The V and J genes are TRBV4-2 and TRBJ2-5, with TRBD2 matching over 7 bases. V lost 0 bases to trimming and J lost 11 bases; unmatched junction nucleotides: 18. The germline V gene encodes CDR1 LGHNA and CDR2 YNFKEQ. This CDR3 has 17 residues. The CDR3 DNA reads TGTGCCAGCAGCCAAGATCACGGCGGGGGATACGAAGGGGAGCAGTACTTC. It codes for CASSQDHGGGYEGEQYF.

This clonotype was found a few times. The chain links TRBV6-5 to TRBJ2-1; 8 nucleotides align to TRBD1. The V gene end was trimmed by 2 bases and the J gene end by 7 bases; junction bases not matched to a gene: 4. The CDR3 consists of 14 residues. CDR1 MNHEY and CDR2 SVGAGI come from the germline V gene. The CDR3, as DNA: TGTGCCAGCAGTTACCAGGGGGCGAGGAATGAGCAGTTCTTC. It specifies CASSYQGARNEQFF.

This clonotype was recorded a few times. V is TRBV7-9 and J is TRBJ2-1, with 12 bases that match TRBD2. Per germline, CDR1 SEHNR and CDR2 FQNEAQ (reference sequence). The length of the CDR3 is 16 residues. J gave up 6 bases and V 5 bases, and 8 bases lay outside the gene matches. DNA of the CDR3: TGTGCCAGCAGCCAAGACCGGACTAGCGGGGTCAATGAGCAGTTCTTC. Residues: CASSQDRTSGVNEQFF.

This chain uses TRBV6-5 with TRBJ1-3, with D possibly being TRBD1 (5 bases). The germline gives CDR1 MNHEY, CDR2 SVGAGI. V lost 5 bases and J lost 0, with 11 bases in between. This CDR3 is built from 15 residues. DNA for the CDR3: TGTGCCAGCAGTAAAAACAGGAACTCTGGAAACACCATATATTTT. It is translated as CASSKNRNSGNTIYF.

This clonotype was seen a handful of times. A read error may account for a junction end that differs from germline. V usage is TRBV2 and J usage is TRBJ2-3; D not resolved. CDR3 length equals 15 residues. The germline gives CDR1 SNHLY, CDR2 FYNNEI. The CDR3 region is CASSEGAPYTDTQYF. The CDR3 nucleotides are TGTGCCAGCAGTGAAGGGGCTCCTTACACAGATACACAGTATTTT.

J is TRBJ2-2 and V is TRBV5-6, with D hard to call. In germline, CDR1 is SGHDT, CDR2 YYEEEE. This CDR3 has 16 residues. The germline V and J ends were trimmed by 4 bases and 5 bases, with 18 bases remaining between them. CDR3 DNA: TGTGCCAGCAGCCCGTACCCAGCCCCAAATACCGGGGAGCTGTTTTTT. It encodes CASSPYPAPNTGELFF.

This clonotype was observed many times. The CDR3 region is CASSYLASNTEAFF. CDR3 nucleotides: TGTGCCAGCAGTTACCTTGCTTCGAACACTGAAGCTTTCTTT. J is TRBJ1-1 and V is TRBV6-5; D not resolved. The CDR3 is 14 amino acids. The germline V gene encodes CDR1 MNHEY and CDR2 SVGAGI. Deletions cut 2 bases from V and 1 base from J, with 8 bases between.